Sequencing of this TCR beta chain was carried out in a study of cytomegalovirus exposure and HLA in healthy donors. The PCR was carried out with 60 Vbeta primers and 13 Jbeta primers. Assay: immunoSEQ multiplex PCR; the TCRdb copy retains only in-frame clones and omits some. The sample holds 95,000 to 150,000 clones. The germline V gene has CDR1 SGHDN and CDR2 FVKESK. J was trimmed by 4 bases and V by 3 bases; bases with no gene match: 6. This CDR3 has 14 amino acids. The clonotype was recovered from a man between 18 and 35 years old in good health and CMV-seronegative. V gene TRBV14 combines with J gene TRBJ2-7, with 7 bases aligning to TRBD2. The sequenced material came from PBMCs. CDR3 DNA sequence: TGTGCCAGCAGCCACCGTGGGGGGGGATACGAGCAGTACTTC. Its protein product is CASSHRGGGYEQYF.